The entry below gives a single T cell receptor beta chain sequence along with its context. TCRdb's copy holds only in-frame clones and misses some; the assay was immunoSEQ multiplex PCR. The sample shows 35,000 to 45,000 clones, 90% to 95% of them seen only once. V lost 8 bases, J lost 4 bases, and 17 bases lay in between. The CDR3 loop spans 14 amino acids. Germline values: CDR1 SQVTM, CDR2 ANQGSEA. This entry belongs to a study of T cell changes during pregnancy in multiple sclerosis. This clonotype was obtained from a female donor in good health, enrolled as a control in a pregnancy study. Material: CD4+ T cells from peripheral blood mononuclear cells, obtained in the second trimester of pregnancy. This chain joins TRBV29-1 and TRBJ2-2; TRBD2 is a possible D gene (6 bases). The CDR3 reads CSTGPAGSTGELFF. In nucleotides, the CDR3 is TGCAGCACCGGACCCGCGGGGTCCACCGGGGAGCTGTTTTTT.